Following are 10 T cell receptor beta chains from one sample sequenced in a study of OX40 agonist ivuxolimab in advanced cancers. Here immunoSEQ multiplex PCR was the method, and the copy in TCRdb shows in-frame clones only, minus some. The sample lists roughly 19,000 clones, approximately 83% seen once, with 44% in the top ten. The material was CD4+ or CD8+ T cells sorted from blood, obtained in a trial of the OX40 agonist ivuxolimab. The source of these receptors is an adult with an advanced solid tumor such as melanoma, head and neck, liver or kidney cancer.

The genes are TRBV9 and TRBJ1-3; a weak D match, TRBD1 (5 bases). This CDR3 has 17 residues. Germline V gene lookup returns CDR1 SGDLS and CDR2 YYNGEE. Trimming shortened V by 0 bases and J by 0 bases, and 13 bases separated the two germline ends. In DNA form, the CDR3 reads TGTGCCAGCAGCGTAGGAGGGGACGAGATCTCTGGAAACACCATATATTTT. This sequence encodes CASSVGGDEISGNTIYF.

This chain connects TRBV27 to TRBJ2-7; 7 nucleotides match TRBD1. J gave up 0 bases and V 5 bases, and 7 bases lay outside the gene matches. CDR1 and CDR2 (germline): MNHEY, SMNVEV (reference sequence). The CDR3 covers 15 residues. CDR3 DNA sequence: TGTGCCAGCAGTACAAACAGGGGTGCCTCCTACGAGCAGTACTTC. Amino acid sequence: CASSTNRGASYEQYF.

This clone was found a few times. The chain couples TRBV19 to TRBJ1-2; D remains ambiguous. CDR3 length: 15 amino acids. Germline CDR1 LNHDA, CDR2 SQIVND (reference sequence). Between the trimmed V and J ends, which lost 3 bases and 3 bases, there was a span of 14 bases. In DNA form, the CDR3 reads TGTGCCAGTAGTATCTGGTTGGGCTCCGACTATGGCTACACCTTC. Its protein product is CASSIWLGSDYGYTF.

The CDR3 loop is CASSYRDSFSYEQYF. In DNA, the CDR3 is TGTGCCAGCAGTTATCGGGACAGCTTTTCCTACGAGCAGTACTTC. V usage is TRBV6-5 and J usage is TRBJ2-7, with 7 bases that match TRBD1. This CDR3 is built from 15 residues. V trimming: 3 bases; J trimming: 1 base; junction bases outside the gene matches: 6. Germline loops: CDR1 MNHEY, CDR2 SVGAGI.

This clone came up a few times. The V call is TRBV6-6, the J call TRBJ1-5, with D hard to call. The germline CDR1 and CDR2 sequences are MNHNY and SVGAGI (reference sequence). Trimming pared 5 bases from V and 7 bases from J, leaving 12 bases between. The CDR3 totals 13 residues. CDR3 nucleotides: TGTGCCAGCAGTACCGGGGAGGCACAGCCCCAGCATTTT. It yields the protein CASSTGEAQPQHF.

The V call is TRBV20-1, the J call TRBJ2-3; no reliable D call. With 0 bases removed from V and 3 bases from J, the gap between germline ends came to 1 base. This CDR3 region has 11 residues. The germline V gene has CDR1 DFQATT and CDR2 SNEGSKA (reference sequence). CDR3 in DNA: TGCAGTGCTAGAGATACAGATACGCAGTATTTT. Its protein is CSARDTDTQYF.

This clone was counted once. The rearrangement joins TRBV5-1 to TRBJ2-7; the D is unclear. V was clipped by 2 bases and J by 9 bases, with 9 bases between them. Germline V gives CDR1 SGHRS, CDR2 YFSETQ. There are 11 residues in the CDR3. The CDR3 region is CASSFGRAQYF. The CDR3 DNA reads TGCGCCAGCAGCTTTGGTCGGGCGCAGTACTTC.

The V gene is TRBV28, the J gene TRBJ2-7, with TRBD1 matching 7 bases. V lost 6 bases and J lost 3; bases outside the gene matches: 11. Germline values: CDR1 MDHEN, CDR2 SYDVKM. The CDR3 sequence is 15 residues long. CDR3 nucleotide sequence: TGTGCCAGCAGGCCGACAGGGCTGGAGTTCTACGAGCAGTACTTC. Translation: CASRPTGLEFYEQYF.

The chain couples TRBV4-3 to TRBJ1-4; D might be TRBD1 (5 bases). CDR3 length equals 14 residues. Germline V lookup: CDR1 LGHNA, CDR2 YSLEER. Trimming took off 3 bases at V and 8 bases at J, with 13 bases between the two ends. The CDR3 DNA reads TGCGCCAGCAGCCAGGTCACAGGAGGCGAAAAACTGTTTTTT. This sequence encodes CASSQVTGGEKLFF.

This chain connects TRBV6-9 to TRBJ2-7; D unresolved. V was pared by 8 bases and J by 0 bases, with 11 bases between. Germline CDR1 MNHGY, CDR2 SVAAGI. The CDR3 contains 13 residues. The CDR3 DNA reads TGTGCCAGCGGGCTGCTTAGCTCCTACGAGCAGTACTTC. It encodes CASGLLSSYEQYF.